The T cell receptor (beta chain) described here comes from a study of T cells in Graves' hyperthyroidism and ophthalmopathy. Those patients with uncontrolled infection, other autoimmune disease, pregnancy or lactation were excluded. Study-level points and caveats: Ophthalmopathy cases were set apart from stable hyperthyroidism by a 13 V-J model.

Ten or more counts support this clonotype. What it recognizes is unknown. The CDR3 regions of TCR beta were amplified from RNA transcripts. Primed by the HTBI set, a first-round RT-PCR was run on the TCR CDR3. MiXCR, applied by TCRdb to the multiplex PCR reads, yields one record per CDR3 protein. The table lists over 700,000 distinct CDR3 sequences, roughly 40% of them singletons. Per the germline V gene, CDR1 is SGHTA and CDR2 is FQGNSA. The length of the CDR3 is 13 residues. V lost 0 bases and J 7 bases, leaving 7 bases between the germline ends. The clonotype originates from a man between 18 and 35 years old with Graves' hyperthyroidism. The chain joins TRBV7-2 to TRBJ1-5; unclear D gene. Sequences were obtained from blood. The DNA for the CDR3 is TGTGCCAGCAGCTTAGCGCCGGGGCAGCCCCAGCATTTT. It codes for CASSLAPGQPQHF.